The 21 T cell receptor beta chains in this list originate from one sample, sequenced in a study of shared clonotypes between healthy human individuals (dated by TCRdb to the early 2020s). Library generation was performed with the immunoSEQ multiplex PCR assay. Held by TCRdb, this immuneACCESS table contains in-frame sequences only and omits some clones. Under half of the omission traces to an unresolved V gene where checked; the cause of the rest is unknown. Within this sample are approximately 1,000,000 clones, with around 82% of them counted one time only. The ten largest clones capture about 0.52% of the sample. Sequenced: memory CD4+ T cells from PBMCs. The cell subset or site label for this specimen denotes: CD45RA-negative fraction. The receptor source for this set is a man younger than 35 in good health. Some clones in this sample may be carry-over from other donors' samples.

The gene calls are TRBV18 and TRBJ2-7; the match to TRBD2 covers 10 bases. Germline CDR1 KGHSH, CDR2 LQKENI. This CDR3 region has 14 residues. V was pared by 2 bases and J by 10 bases, with 8 bases of the junction left unmatched. CDR3: CASSPRTSGLYQYF. The DNA for the CDR3 is TGTGCCAGCTCACCAAGGACTAGCGGTCTGTACCAGTACTTC.

This clone was recorded once. This chain connects TRBV5-6 to TRBJ2-3; 7 nucleotides align to TRBD1. V shed 4 bases, J shed 4 bases, and the junction held 3 bases outside the gene matches. Per the germline V gene, CDR1 is SGHDT and CDR2 is YYEEEE. CDR3 size: 13 residues. CDR3 region: CASSTQGADTQYF. Written as DNA, the CDR3 is TGTGCCAGCAGCACCCAGGGGGCAGATACGCAGTATTTT.

The CDR3 bases are TGTGCCAGCAGTCCGGGGGGCAGAGATACGCAGTATTTT. Translating gives CASSPGGRDTQYF. The chain joins TRBV28 to TRBJ2-3, with D perhaps matching TRBD2 (7 bases). Germline V gene data show CDR1 as MDHEN and CDR2 as SYDVKM. This CDR3 contains 13 residues. V lost 5 bases, J lost 5 bases, and 11 bases lay in between.

The chain couples TRBV9 to TRBJ1-3; D unresolved. Germline assignment: CDR1 SGDLS and CDR2 YYNGEE. The CDR3 is 15 amino acids. Trimming pared 0 bases from V and 2 bases from J, leaving 9 bases between. The CDR3 bases are TGTGCCAGCAGCGTAGGTTGGGAGGCTGGAAACACCATATATTTT. It encodes CASSVGWEAGNTIYF.

The chain joins TRBV4-1 to TRBJ2-5; D remains unclear. This CDR3 contains 14 residues. Per germline, CDR1 MGHRA and CDR2 YSYEKL. The V gene lost 2 bases and the J gene lost 2 bases, with 9 bases spanning the gap. The CDR3 DNA reads as TGCGCCAGCAGCCAACATCCTTCTCAAGAGACCCAGTACTTC. This codes for CASSQHPSQETQYF.

The V gene is TRBV28, the J gene TRBJ1-1; D is uncertain. V gave up 3 bases and J gave up 4 bases, with 18 bases separating them. The germline CDR1 and CDR2 sequences are MDHEN and SYDVKM. This CDR3 spans 16 amino acids. Here the CDR3 reads CASSFLGGITGTEAFF. CDR3 coding DNA: TGTGCCAGCAGTTTCCTTGGCGGGATTACGGGCACTGAAGCTTTCTTT.

In this sample, this clone turned up a few times. The rearrangement links TRBV2 to TRBJ1-2, with TRBD1 identical over 8 bases. The V gene end was trimmed by 7 bases and the J gene end by 3 bases; junction bases not matched to a gene: 7. From germline, CDR1 is SNHLY and CDR2 FYNNEI. The CDR3 spans 14 residues. The CDR3 nucleotides read TGTGCCAGCAAATCACCGGGACAGGACTATGGCTACACCTTC. It encodes CASKSPGQDYGYTF.

This chain links TRBV5-5 with TRBJ1-2; tentatively, D is TRBD1 (5 bases). The V gene's germline CDR1 is SGHKS and CDR2 YYEKEE (reference sequence). This CDR3 has 16 residues. Trimming shortened V by 3 bases and J by 4 bases, and 19 bases separated the two germline ends. This CDR3 is CASSSSGTASLYGYTF. Written as DNA, the CDR3 is TGTGCCAGCAGCTCCTCCGGGACCGCAAGTCTCTATGGCTACACCTTC. Full variable domain (missing parts from reference TRBV5-5 and TRBJ1-2): DAGVTQSPTHLIKTRGQQVTLRCSPISGHKSVSWYQQVLGQGPQFIFQYYEKEERGRGNFPDRFSARQFPNYSSELNVNALLLGDSALYLCASSSSGTASLYGYTFGSGTRLTVV.

This clone has just one count. At the DNA level, this CDR3 is encoded by other sequences in the same sample as well. The chain couples TRBV5-4 to TRBJ1-5; TRBD1 agrees at 10 bases. Germline-derived CDR1 and CDR2 are SGHNT and YYREEE (reference sequence). V lost 4 bases and J lost 5; bases outside the gene matches: 3. This CDR3 comprises 14 residues. CDR3 in DNA: TGTGCCAGCAGCCTCGGGACAGGGGATCAGCCCCAGCATTTT. It translates to CASSLGTGDQPQHF.

The genes are TRBV5-4 and TRBJ2-3; perhaps TRBD1 as D (6 bases). The CDR3 covers 15 residues. CDR1 is SGHNT, CDR2 YYREEE, per germline (reference sequence). The germline V and J ends were trimmed by 0 bases and 5 bases, with 13 bases remaining between them. The CDR3 DNA follows: TGTGCCAGCAGCTTGGGGGGGCAGGGTGGAGATACGCAGTATTTT. Protein sequence: CASSLGGQGGDTQYF.

The genes are TRBV18 and TRBJ1-4; D gene uncertain. CDR3 length: 14 amino acids. Germline CDR1 reads KGHSH; CDR2 reads LQKENI. V lost 3 bases to trimming and J lost 13 bases, with 18 bases between them. The CDR3 loop reads CASSPPVVGPGLFF. The CDR3 DNA is TGTGCCAGCTCACCTCCGGTAGTTGGGCCGGGACTGTTTTTT.

The CDR3 here is CASGYYEQYF. CDR3 bases: TGCGCCAGCGGCTACTACGAGCAGTACTTC. The V and J genes are TRBV10-1 and TRBJ2-7; D unresolved. Germline V gene lookup returns CDR1 WNHNN and CDR2 SYGVQD (reference sequence). This CDR3 contains 10 residues. The germline V and J ends were trimmed by 8 bases and 3 bases, with 5 bases remaining between them.

V gene TRBV28 combines with J gene TRBJ2-5; D remains ambiguous. The CDR3 length is 17 residues. Germline-derived CDR1 and CDR2 are MDHEN and SYDVKM. V was cut by 5 bases and J by 2 bases, with 21 bases left in between. Here the CDR3 DNA reads TGTGCCAGCAGTGCCTACCTGCTACTAAACTCGCAAGAGACCCAGTACTTC. This sequence encodes CASSAYLLLNSQETQYF.

The sample holds one count of this clone. This chain connects TRBV6-1 to TRBJ2-2; D gene uncertain. The germline V gene has CDR1 MNHNS and CDR2 SASEGT. With 8 bases removed from V and 0 bases from J, the gap between germline ends came to 10 bases. The length of the CDR3 is 14 residues. Written as DNA, the CDR3 is TGTGCCAGCGAGCGACTCGCGAACACCGGGGAGCTGTTTTTT. Amino acids: CASERLANTGELFF.

The chain's CDR3 is CASSQGASTDTQYF. The DNA for the CDR3 is TGTGCCAGCTCGCAGGGAGCTAGCACAGATACGCAGTATTTT. The chain has TRBV6-6 and TRBJ2-3; D tentatively reads TRBD1 or TRBD2 (5 bases each). The V gene's germline CDR1 is MNHNY and CDR2 SVGAGI (reference sequence). There are 14 residues in the CDR3. V gave up 8 bases and J gave up 0 bases, with 12 bases separating them.

This clone occurred many times. The V gene is TRBV30, the J gene TRBJ1-1; no clear D gene. The CDR3 runs to 11 residues. The V gene's germline CDR1 is GTSNPN and CDR2 SVGIG (reference sequence). V lost 4 bases, J lost 7 bases, and 10 bases lay in between. CDR3 in DNA: TGTGCCTGGATCCTAGAAGTTGAAGCTTTCTTT. The encoded protein is CAWILEVEAFF.

The V and J genes are TRBV7-2 and TRBJ2-3; the match to TRBD1 covers 7 bases. Per the germline V gene, CDR1 is SGHTA and CDR2 is FQGNSA. The V gene end was trimmed by 1 base and the J gene end by 0 bases; junction bases not matched to a gene: 7. The CDR3 runs to 17 residues. The CDR3 nucleotides read TGTGCCAGCAGCTTAGTGTTATTCAGGGGGAGCACAGATACGCAGTATTTT. This translates into CASSLVLFRGSTDTQYF. Based on the CDR3 plus reference TRBV7-2 and TRBJ2-3, the full variable domain is GAGVSQSPSNKVTEKGKDVELRCDPISGHTALYWYRQSLGQGLEFLIYFQGNSAPDKSGLPSDRFSAERTGGSVSTLTIQRTQQEDSAVYLCASSLVLFRGSTDTQYFGPGTRLTVL.

The J gene is TRBJ1-1, the V gene TRBV6-1; D uncertain. Trimming removed 7 bases from V and 4 bases from J, with 13 bases in between. Germline V CDR1 and CDR2: MNHNS, SASEGT. The CDR3 extends over 13 amino acids. The CDR3: CASIQGIATEAFF. For the CDR3, the DNA is TGTGCCAGCATTCAAGGGATTGCCACTGAAGCTTTCTTT.

This chain connects TRBV21-1 to TRBJ2-7; the DNA was not used to check the table's D call, TRBD1. TRBV21-1 is a pseudogene segment. The CDR3 is 18 amino acids. The CDR3 loop reads CASISPGRGLREVYEQYF. CDR3 sequence (DNA): TGTGCCAGCATTTCACCGGGCAGGGGGTTACGTGAAGTCTACGAGCAGTACTTC.

The chain combines TRBV4-1 with TRBJ2-2, with 10 nucleotides matching TRBD1. The V gene's germline CDR1 is MGHRA and CDR2 YSYEKL. J was trimmed by 7 bases and V by 4 bases; bases with no gene match: 9. There are 16 residues in the CDR3. CDR3 amino acids: CASSRPGTGVVGELFF. DNA of the CDR3: TGCGCCAGCAGCCGCCCGGGGACAGGGGTCGTCGGGGAGCTGTTTTTT.

The J gene is TRBJ2-5, the V gene TRBV29-1; D is possibly TRBD1 (6 bases). With the DNA end fitting TRBJ2-7 better, the J assignment may be wrong. Germline V gene lookup returns CDR1 SQVTM and CDR2 ANQGSEA. CDR3 length equals 13 residues. CDR3: CSVEAQDSYEQYF. The CDR3, as DNA: TGCAGCGTTGAAGCACAGGACAGCTACGAGCAGTACTTC.